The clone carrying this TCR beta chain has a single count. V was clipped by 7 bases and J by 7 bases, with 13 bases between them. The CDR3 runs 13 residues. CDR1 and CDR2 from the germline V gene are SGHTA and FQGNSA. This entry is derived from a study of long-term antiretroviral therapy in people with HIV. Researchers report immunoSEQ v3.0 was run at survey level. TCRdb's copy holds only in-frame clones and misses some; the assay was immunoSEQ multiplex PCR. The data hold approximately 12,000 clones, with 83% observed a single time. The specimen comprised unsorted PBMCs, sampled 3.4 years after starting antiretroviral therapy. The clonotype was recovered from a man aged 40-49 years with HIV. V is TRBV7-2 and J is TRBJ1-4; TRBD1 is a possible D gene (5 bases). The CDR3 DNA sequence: TGTGCCAGCAACACGGGGCCAAGTGAAAAACTGTTTTTT. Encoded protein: CASNTGPSEKLFF.